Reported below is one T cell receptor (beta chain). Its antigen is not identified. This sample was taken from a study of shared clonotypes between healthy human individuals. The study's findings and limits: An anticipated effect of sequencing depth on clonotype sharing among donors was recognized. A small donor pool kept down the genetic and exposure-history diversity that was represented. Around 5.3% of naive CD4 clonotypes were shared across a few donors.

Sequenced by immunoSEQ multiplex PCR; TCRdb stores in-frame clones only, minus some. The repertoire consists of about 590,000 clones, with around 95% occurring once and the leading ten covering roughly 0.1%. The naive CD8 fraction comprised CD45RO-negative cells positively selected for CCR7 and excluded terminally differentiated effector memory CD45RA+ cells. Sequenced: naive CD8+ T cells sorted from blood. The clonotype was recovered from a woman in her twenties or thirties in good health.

The CDR3 reads CASSPPSGGNEQYF. DNA for the CDR3: TGTGCCAGCTCACCCCCCTCCGGGGGGAACGAGCAGTACTTC. The V gene is TRBV18, the J gene TRBJ2-7; 7 positions agree with TRBD2. CDR1 and CDR2 from the germline V gene are KGHSH and LQKENI. V lost 3 bases and J lost 5; bases outside the gene matches: 7. The CDR3 runs to 14 residues.